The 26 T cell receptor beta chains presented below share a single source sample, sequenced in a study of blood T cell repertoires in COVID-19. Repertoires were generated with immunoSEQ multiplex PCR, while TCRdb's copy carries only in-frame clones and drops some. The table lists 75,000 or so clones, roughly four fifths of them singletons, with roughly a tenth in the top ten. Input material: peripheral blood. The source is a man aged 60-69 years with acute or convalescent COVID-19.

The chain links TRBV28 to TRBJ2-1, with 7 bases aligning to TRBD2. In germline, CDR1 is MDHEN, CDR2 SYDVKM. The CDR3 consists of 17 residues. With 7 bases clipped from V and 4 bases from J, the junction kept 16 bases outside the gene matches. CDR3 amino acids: CASNPSGLERDYNEQFF. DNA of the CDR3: TGTGCCAGCAATCCCAGTGGTCTGGAGCGGGATTACAATGAGCAGTTCTTC.

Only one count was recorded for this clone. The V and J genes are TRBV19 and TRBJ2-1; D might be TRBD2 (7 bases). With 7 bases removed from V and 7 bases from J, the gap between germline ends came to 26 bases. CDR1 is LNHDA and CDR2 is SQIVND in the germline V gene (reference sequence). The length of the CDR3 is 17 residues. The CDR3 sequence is CASTPSRGGEGLNEQFF. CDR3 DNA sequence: TGTGCCAGTACCCCCTCGAGGGGGGGAGAAGGGTTGAATGAGCAGTTCTTC.

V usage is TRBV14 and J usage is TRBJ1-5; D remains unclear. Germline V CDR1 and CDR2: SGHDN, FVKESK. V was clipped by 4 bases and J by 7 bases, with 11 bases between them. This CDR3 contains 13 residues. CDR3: CASSRDYRQPQHF. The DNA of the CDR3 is TGTGCCAGCAGCCGAGACTACCGACAGCCCCAGCATTTT.

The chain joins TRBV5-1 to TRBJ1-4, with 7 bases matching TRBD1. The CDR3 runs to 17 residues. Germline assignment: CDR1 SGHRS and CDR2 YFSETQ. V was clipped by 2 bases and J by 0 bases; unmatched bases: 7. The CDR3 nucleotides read TGCGCCAGCAGCTTCGGGACAGCGTACTCAACTAATGAAAAACTGTTTTTT. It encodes CASSFGTAYSTNEKLFF.

The DNA of the CDR3 is TGCGCCAGCAGTCAATCAAGGCTCCTGAGGACAGATACGCAGTATTTT. Translation gives CASSQSRLLRTDTQYF. V usage is TRBV23-1 and J usage is TRBJ2-3; no firm D call. TRBV23-1 is filed as an ORF, its function uncertain. The ends were cut back, 0 bases at V and 3 bases at J, with 13 bases in the middle. This CDR3 comprises 16 residues.

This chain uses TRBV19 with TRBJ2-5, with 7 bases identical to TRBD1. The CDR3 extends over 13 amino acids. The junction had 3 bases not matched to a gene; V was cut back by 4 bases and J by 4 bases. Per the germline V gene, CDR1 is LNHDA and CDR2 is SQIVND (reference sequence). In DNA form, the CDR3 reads TGTGCCAGTAGTAACCGACAGGGAGAGACCCAGTACTTC. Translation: CASSNRQGETQYF.

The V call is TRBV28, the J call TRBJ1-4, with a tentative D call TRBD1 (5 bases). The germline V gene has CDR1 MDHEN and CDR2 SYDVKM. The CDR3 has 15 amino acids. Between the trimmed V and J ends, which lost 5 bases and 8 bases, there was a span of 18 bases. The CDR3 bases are TGTGCCAGCAGTGCTACCAGGACATTGAAGGAAAAACTGTTTTTT. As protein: CASSATRTLKEKLFF.

The CDR3 loop reads CASSPGDRDTDTQYF. In DNA, the CDR3 is TGCGCCAGCAGCCCGGGGGACAGGGATACTGATACGCAGTATTTT. J is TRBJ2-3 and V is TRBV5-1; 9 nucleotides line up with TRBD1. The V gene's germline CDR1 is SGHRS and CDR2 YFSETQ. The CDR3 consists of 15 residues. Losses at the gene ends were 4 bases for V and 6 bases for J; bases not matched to a gene: 9.

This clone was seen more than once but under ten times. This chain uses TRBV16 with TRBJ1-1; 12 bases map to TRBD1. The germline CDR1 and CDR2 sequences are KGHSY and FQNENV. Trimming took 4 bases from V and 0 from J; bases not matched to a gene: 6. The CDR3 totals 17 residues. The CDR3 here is CASSRGDRGRLNTEAFF. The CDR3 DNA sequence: TGTGCCAGCAGCCGGGGGGACAGGGGGCGACTGAACACTGAAGCTTTCTTT. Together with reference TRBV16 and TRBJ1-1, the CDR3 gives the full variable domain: GEEVAQTPKHLVRGEGQKAKLYCAPIKGHSYVFWYQQVLKNEFKFLISFQNENVFDETGMPKERFSAKCLPNSPCSLEIQATKLEDSAVYFCASSRGDRGRLNTEAFFGQGTRLTVV.

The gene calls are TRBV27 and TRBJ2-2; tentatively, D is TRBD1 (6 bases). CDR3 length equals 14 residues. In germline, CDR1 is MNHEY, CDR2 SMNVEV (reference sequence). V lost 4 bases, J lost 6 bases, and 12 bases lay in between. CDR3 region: CASSSYRAPGELFF. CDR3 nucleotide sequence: TGTGCCAGCAGTTCCTACAGGGCCCCCGGGGAGCTGTTTTTT.

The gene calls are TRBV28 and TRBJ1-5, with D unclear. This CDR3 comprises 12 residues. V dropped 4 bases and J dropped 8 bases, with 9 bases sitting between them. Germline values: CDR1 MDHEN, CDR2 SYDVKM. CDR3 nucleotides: TGTGCCAGCAGTTCTGGAGAAGAGCCCCAGCATTTT. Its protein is CASSSGEEPQHF.

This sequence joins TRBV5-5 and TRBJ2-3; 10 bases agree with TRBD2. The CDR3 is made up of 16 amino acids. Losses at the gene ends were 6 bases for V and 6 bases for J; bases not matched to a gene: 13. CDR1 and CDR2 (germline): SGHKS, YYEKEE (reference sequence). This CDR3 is CASTLTGAGGSDTQYF. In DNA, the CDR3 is TGTGCCAGCACCCTCACGGGAGCGGGAGGGTCGGATACGCAGTATTTT.

DNA of the CDR3: TGTGCCAGCTCACGAACGACAGGGGGCGCAGTTGAAGCTTTCTTT. As protein: CASSRTTGGAVEAFF. The rearrangement links TRBV18 to TRBJ1-1; 10 bases line up with TRBD1. The germline CDR1 and CDR2 sequences are KGHSH and LQKENI. The CDR3 is 15 residues long. Trimming cost V 4 bases and J 7 bases; bases outside gene matches: 9.

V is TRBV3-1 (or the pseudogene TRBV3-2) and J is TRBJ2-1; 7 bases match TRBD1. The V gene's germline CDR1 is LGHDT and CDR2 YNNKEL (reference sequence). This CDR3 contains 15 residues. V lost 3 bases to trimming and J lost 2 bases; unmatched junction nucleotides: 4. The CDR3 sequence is CASSQWDSTYNEQFF. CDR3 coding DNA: TGTGCCAGCAGCCAGTGGGACAGCACCTACAATGAGCAGTTCTTC.

The CDR3 DNA sequence: TGTGCCAGTAACAGCGGGAGCTCCTACAATGAGCAGTTCTTC. It encodes CASNSGSSYNEQFF. V usage is TRBV25-1 and J usage is TRBJ2-1; 8 nucleotides match TRBD2. V shed 9 bases and J 0 bases; nucleotides not matched to a gene: 4. The germline V gene has CDR1 MGHDK and CDR2 SYGVNS. CDR3 length equals 14 residues.

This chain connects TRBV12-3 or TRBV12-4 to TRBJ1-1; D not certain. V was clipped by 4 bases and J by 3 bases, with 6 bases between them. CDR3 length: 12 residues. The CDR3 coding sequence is TGTGCCAGCAGTTCGGTTGACACTGAAGCTTTCTTT. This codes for CASSSVDTEAFF.

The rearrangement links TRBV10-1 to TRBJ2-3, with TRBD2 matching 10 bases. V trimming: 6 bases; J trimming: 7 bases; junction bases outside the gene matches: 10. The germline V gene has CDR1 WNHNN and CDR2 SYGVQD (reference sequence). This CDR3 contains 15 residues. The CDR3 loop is CASSETSGTPYTQYF. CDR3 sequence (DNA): TGCGCCAGCAGCGAAACTAGCGGGACCCCTTATACGCAGTATTTT.

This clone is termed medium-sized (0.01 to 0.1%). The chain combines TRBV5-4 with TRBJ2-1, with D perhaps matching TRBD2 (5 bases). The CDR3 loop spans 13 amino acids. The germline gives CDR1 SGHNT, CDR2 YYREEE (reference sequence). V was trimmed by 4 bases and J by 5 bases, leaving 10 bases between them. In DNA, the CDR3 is TGTGCCAGCAGCCGGACTCCAAACAATGAGCAGTTCTTC. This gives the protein CASSRTPNNEQFF.

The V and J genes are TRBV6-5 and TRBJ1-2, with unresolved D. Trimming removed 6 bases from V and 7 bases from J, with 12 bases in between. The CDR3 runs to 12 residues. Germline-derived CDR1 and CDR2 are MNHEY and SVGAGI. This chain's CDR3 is CASRRNPGGYTF. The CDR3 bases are TGTGCCAGCAGGCGCAATCCGGGTGGCTACACCTTC.

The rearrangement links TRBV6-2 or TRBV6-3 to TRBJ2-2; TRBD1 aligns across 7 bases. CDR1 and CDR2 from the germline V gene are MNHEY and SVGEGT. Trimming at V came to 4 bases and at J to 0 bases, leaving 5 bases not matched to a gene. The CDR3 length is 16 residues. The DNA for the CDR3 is TGTGCCAGCAGTTCGGGACAGCGCGCGAACACCGGGGAGCTGTTTTTT. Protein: CASSSGQRANTGELFF.

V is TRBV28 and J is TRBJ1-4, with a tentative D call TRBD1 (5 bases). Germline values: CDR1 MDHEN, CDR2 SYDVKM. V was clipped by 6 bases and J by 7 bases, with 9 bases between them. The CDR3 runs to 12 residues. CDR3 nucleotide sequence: TGTGCCAGCAGCAGGGAGGGTGAAAAACTGTTTTTT. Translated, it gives CASSREGEKLFF.

CDR3 sequence (DNA): TGTGCCAGCAGCTTCGACAGGGACGGCTACACCTTC. This codes for CASSFDRDGYTF. V and J are TRBV6-5 and TRBJ1-2; 7 nucleotides agree with TRBD1. The CDR3 runs to 12 residues. The J segment lost 8 bases and the V segment lost 6 bases, leaving 6 bases of the junction unmatched. The germline CDR1 and CDR2 sequences are MNHEY and SVGAGI.

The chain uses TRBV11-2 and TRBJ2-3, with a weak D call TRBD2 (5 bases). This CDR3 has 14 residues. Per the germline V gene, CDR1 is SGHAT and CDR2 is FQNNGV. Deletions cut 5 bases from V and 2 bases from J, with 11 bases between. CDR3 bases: TGTGCCAGCAGCCCCGCGGGCGTCACAGATACGCAGTATTTT. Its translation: CASSPAGVTDTQYF.

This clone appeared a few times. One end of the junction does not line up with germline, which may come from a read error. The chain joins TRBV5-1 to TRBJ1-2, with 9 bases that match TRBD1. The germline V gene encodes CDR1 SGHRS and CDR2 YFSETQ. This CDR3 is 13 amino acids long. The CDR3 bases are TGCGCCAGCAGGTTGGGACAGGGATATGGCTACACCTTC. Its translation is CASRLGQGYGYTF.

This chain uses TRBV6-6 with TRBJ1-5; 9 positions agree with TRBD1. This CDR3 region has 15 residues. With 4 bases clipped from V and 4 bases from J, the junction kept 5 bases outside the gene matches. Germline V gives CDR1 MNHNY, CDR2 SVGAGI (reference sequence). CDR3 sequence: CASSSRDRVNQPQHF. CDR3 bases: TGTGCCAGCAGTTCAAGGGACAGGGTAAATCAGCCCCAGCATTTT.

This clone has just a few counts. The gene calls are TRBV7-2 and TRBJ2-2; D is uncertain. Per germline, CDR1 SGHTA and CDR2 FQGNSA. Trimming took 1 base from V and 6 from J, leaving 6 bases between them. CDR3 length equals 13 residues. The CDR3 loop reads CASSLVLPGELFF. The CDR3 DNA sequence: TGTGCCAGCAGCTTAGTCCTACCCGGGGAGCTGTTTTTT. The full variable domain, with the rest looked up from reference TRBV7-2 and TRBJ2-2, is GAGVSQSPSNKVTEKGKDVELRCDPISGHTALYWYRQSLGQGLEFLIYFQGNSAPDKSGLPSDRFSAERTGGSVSTLTIQRTQQEDSAVYLCASSLVLPGELFFGEGSRLTVL.